These 25 T cell receptor beta chains were all obtained from the same sample, sequenced in a study of blood T cell repertoires in COVID-19. TCRdb keeps only in-frame clones here, not all; method: immunoSEQ multiplex PCR. The sample includes 250,000 to 350,000 clones, more than 75% of them seen just once. The sample consisted of peripheral blood. These receptors came from a woman in her forties or fifties with acute or convalescent COVID-19.

The chain joins TRBV7-9 to TRBJ2-7; D gene unclear. Germline V gene lookup returns CDR1 SEHNR and CDR2 FQNEAQ (reference sequence). The V and J ends lost 3 bases and 0 bases respectively, with 6 bases between them. The CDR3 spans 13 residues. The CDR3, as DNA: TGTGCCAGCAGCTTCTACAGCTCCTACGAGCAGTACTTC. It encodes CASSFYSSYEQYF.

The rearrangement uses TRBV9 and TRBJ2-3; D not certain. The germline V gene has CDR1 SGDLS and CDR2 YYNGEE. The CDR3 runs 14 residues. With 1 base removed from V and 3 bases from J, the gap between germline ends came to 9 bases. The CDR3 spells CASSVNTDTDTQYF. DNA for the CDR3: TGTGCCAGCAGCGTAAATACTGATACAGATACGCAGTATTTT.

V and J are TRBV5-6 and TRBJ2-1, with 11 nucleotides matching TRBD2. The CDR3 has 17 amino acids. Germline CDR1 reads SGHDT; CDR2 reads YYEEEE. The V and J ends lost 1 base and 5 bases, in that order; junction bases with no gene match: 8. Here the CDR3 reads CASSLLASGRTNNEQFF. The CDR3 DNA is TGTGCCAGCAGCTTGCTTGCTAGCGGGAGGACTAACAATGAGCAGTTCTTC.

J is TRBJ2-1 and V is TRBV19; 16 bases are a match to TRBD2. Germline V gene sequence: CDR1 LNHDA, CDR2 SQIVND (reference sequence). With V trimmed by 3 bases and J by 2 bases, 4 bases remained unmatched. The CDR3 spans 18 residues. CDR3 nucleotides: TGTGCCAGTAGTATCAGGGGACTAGCGGGAGGGCCCTACAATGAGCAGTTCTTC. Protein product: CASSIRGLAGGPYNEQFF.

This chain links TRBV9 with TRBJ2-7, with a tentative D call TRBD2 (5 bases). This CDR3 has 21 amino acids. Trimming left V 4 bases short and J 3 bases short, with 35 bases between. In germline, CDR1 is SGDLS, CDR2 YYNGEE. CDR3 loop: CASSPIGVEKGSSGGVYEQYF. The DNA of the CDR3 is TGTGCCAGCAGCCCCATCGGGGTGGAGAAAGGAAGCTCCGGCGGTGTCTACGAGCAGTACTTC.

A single count supports this clone. The gene calls are TRBV5-1 and TRBJ2-2; D call uncertain. CDR1 SGHRS and CDR2 YFSETQ come from the germline V gene. V was clipped by 4 bases and J by 6 bases, with 19 bases between them. CDR3 length equals 16 residues. The CDR3 is CASSKYLVTEAGELFF. DNA for the CDR3: TGCGCCAGCAGCAAATATCTCGTTACTGAGGCCGGGGAGCTGTTTTTT.

The chain recombines TRBV10-3 with TRBJ2-1, with 12 bases that match TRBD2. Looked up from germline, CDR1 is ENHRY and CDR2 is SYGVKD. The CDR3 is 17 amino acids. DNA of the CDR3: TGTGCTTCCTCCCCCGACCGGACTAGCGGGGTTTACAATGAGCAGTTCTTC. Protein: CASSPDRTSGVYNEQFF.

The V gene is TRBV18, the J gene TRBJ2-2; 8 bases align to TRBD2. The germline V gene encodes CDR1 KGHSH and CDR2 LQKENI. After removal of 9 bases from V and 2 bases from J, the junction contained 2 bases not matched to a gene. The CDR3 totals 13 residues. The CDR3 bases are TGTGCCAGTAGCGGGATAAACACCGGGGAGCTGTTTTTT. Its protein is CASSGINTGELFF.

This chain connects TRBV27 to TRBJ2-7; TRBD1 aligns across 10 bases. This CDR3 is 17 amino acids long. The junction had 12 bases not matched to a gene; V was cut back by 5 bases and J by 2 bases. In germline, CDR1 is MNHEY, CDR2 SMNVEV (reference sequence). The CDR3 DNA sequence: TGTGCCAGCAGTCGGGGACCGGGACAGGGGACTACCTACGAGCAGTACTTC. Protein: CASSRGPGQGTTYEQYF.

The V gene is TRBV6-5, the J gene TRBJ2-3; D is possibly TRBD1 (5 bases). V was pared by 0 bases and J by 4 bases, with 11 bases between. The CDR3 sequence is 15 residues long. In germline, CDR1 is MNHEY, CDR2 SVGAGI. This chain's CDR3 is CASSYSSGRPDTQYF. CDR3 in DNA: TGTGCCAGCAGTTACTCGTCAGGGCGCCCAGATACGCAGTATTTT.

The chain carries TRBV3-1 (or the pseudogene TRBV3-2) and TRBJ2-1, with 7 nucleotides matching TRBD2. Germline CDR1 is LGHDT and CDR2 is YNNKEL (reference sequence). CDR3 length equals 16 residues. The V segment lost 1 base and the J segment 7 bases; nucleotides outside the gene matches: 10. The CDR3 DNA reads TGTGCCAGCAGCCAAGCACTAGCGCCATGGGGTAATGAGCAGTTCTTC. This translates into CASSQALAPWGNEQFF.

This clone is a singleton in its sample. The gene calls are TRBV5-1 and TRBJ2-1, with 8 nucleotides matching TRBD2. V shed 2 bases, J shed 6 bases, and the junction held 10 bases outside the gene matches. CDR1 and CDR2 (germline): SGHRS, YFSETQ. The CDR3 length is 16 residues. CDR3 DNA: TGCGCCAGCAGCTTCACCGGGACTAGTCTATTCAATGAGCAGTTCTTC. Translating it yields CASSFTGTSLFNEQFF. The whole variable domain, filled in from reference TRBV5-1 and TRBJ2-1, reads KAGVTQTPRYLIKTRGQQVTLSCSPISGHRSVSWYQQTPGQGLQFLFEYFSETQRNKGNFPGRFSGRQFSNSRSEMNVSTLELGDSALYLCASSFTGTSLFNEQFFGPGTRLTVL.

J is TRBJ1-1 and V is TRBV29-1; no clear D. The CDR3 extends over 12 amino acids. Germline loops: CDR1 SQVTM, CDR2 ANQGSEA. V lost 4 bases and J 4 bases, leaving 10 bases between the germline ends. This chain's CDR3 is CSVAGGSTEAFF. The CDR3 region has the DNA TGCAGCGTTGCGGGTGGTTCCACTGAAGCTTTCTTT.

This clone was counted only a few times. J is TRBJ2-1 and V is TRBV29-1; D ambiguous. V was trimmed by 0 bases and J by 8 bases, leaving 23 bases between them. Germline V gene sequence: CDR1 SQVTM, CDR2 ANQGSEA. This CDR3 has 17 residues. The CDR3 sequence: CSVEDPHSQTPGDEQFF. CDR3 coding DNA: TGCAGCGTTGAAGATCCCCACAGTCAAACACCTGGCGATGAGCAGTTCTTC.

The rearrangement uses TRBV5-8 and TRBJ2-3; 9 bases are shared with TRBD2. Germline loops: CDR1 SGHTS, CDR2 YDEGEE. V lost 4 bases to trimming and J lost 14 bases; unmatched junction nucleotides: 11. The length of the CDR3 is 13 residues. Here the CDR3 DNA reads TGTGCCAGCAGCCGTGGGACTAGCAGTTCGTCGTATTTT. Its translation: CASSRGTSSSSYF.

The rearrangement links TRBV19 to TRBJ1-6, with 7 bases aligning to TRBD1. Germline V gene lookup returns CDR1 LNHDA and CDR2 SQIVND (reference sequence). Unmatched junction bases numbered 2, after V lost 3 bases and J lost 9 bases. The CDR3 is 13 residues long. The CDR3 coding sequence is TGTGCCAGTAGTATTTGGGACAGTTCACCCCTCCACTTT. Its translation is CASSIWDSSPLHF.

The V and J genes are TRBV7-9 and TRBJ2-7; 10 bases map to TRBD2. This CDR3 has 16 residues. V lost 3 bases and J lost 3; bases outside the gene matches: 8. Germline V gene data show CDR1 as SEHNR and CDR2 as FQNEAQ (reference sequence). The CDR3 DNA is TGTGCCAGCAGCTTTTCAGAGCGGGAGGGTCACTACGAGCAGTACTTC. The encoded protein is CASSFSEREGHYEQYF.

The chain joins TRBV5-4 to TRBJ2-3, with D perhaps TRBD2 (6 bases). Trimming pared 5 bases from V and 0 bases from J, leaving 16 bases between. CDR1 and CDR2 from the germline V gene are SGHNT and YYREEE (reference sequence). The CDR3 length is 16 residues. The CDR3 sequence is CASSSPAGSSTDTQYF. The CDR3, as DNA: TGTGCCAGCAGTTCCCCCGCGGGGTCTAGCACAGATACGCAGTATTTT.

The chain carries TRBV24-1 and TRBJ2-6; D gene uncertain. CDR1 and CDR2 (germline): KGHDR, SFDVKD. V lost 3 bases, J lost 1 base, and 6 bases lay in between. This CDR3 is 15 amino acids long. The CDR3 nucleotides are TGTGCCACCAGTGATACCCGGTCTGGGGCCAACGTCCTGACTTTC. The encoded protein is CATSDTRSGANVLTF.

This sequence joins TRBV20-1 and TRBJ1-1, with a possible D match to TRBD1 (5 bases). This CDR3 is 11 amino acids long. Trimming stripped 6 bases from V and 4 bases from J, with 9 bases between. Looked up from germline, CDR1 is DFQATT and CDR2 is SNEGSKA (reference sequence). CDR3 region: CSAHGGTEAFF. The CDR3 DNA sequence: TGCAGTGCGCACGGGGGCACTGAAGCTTTCTTT.

The chain couples TRBV19 to TRBJ1-5; 9 bases match TRBD1. V gave up 3 bases and J gave up 6 bases; unmatched junction bases: 6. Looked up from germline, CDR1 is LNHDA and CDR2 is SQIVND (reference sequence). The CDR3 loop spans 15 amino acids. The CDR3 reads CASSIRQGVFQPQHF. CDR3 in DNA: TGTGCCAGTAGTATTAGACAGGGGGTCTTTCAGCCCCAGCATTTT.

This rearrangement joins TRBV2 to TRBJ2-7; a possible D gene is TRBD1 (5 bases). The CDR3 spans 13 residues. The germline V gene has CDR1 SNHLY and CDR2 FYNNEI. V lost 6 bases and J 1 base, leaving 10 bases between the germline ends. CDR3 sequence reads: CASSQDTSYEQYF. The CDR3 DNA sequence: TGTGCCAGCAGCCAGGACACTTCCTACGAGCAGTACTTC.

V and J are TRBV6-2 or TRBV6-3 and TRBJ2-2; D is ambiguous. Germline CDR1 is MNHEY and CDR2 is SVGEGT. V gave up 1 base and J gave up 3 bases, with 9 bases separating them. There are 15 residues in the CDR3. The CDR3 sequence: CASSYYYRDTGELFF. For the CDR3, the DNA is TGTGCCAGCAGTTACTATTACCGGGACACCGGGGAGCTGTTTTTT.

This clone was seen once. The genes are TRBV7-6 and TRBJ2-7, with 12 bases fitting TRBD1. The CDR3 length is 16 residues. Germline V gene data show CDR1 as SGHVS and CDR2 as FNYEAQ. Unmatched junction bases numbered 11, after V lost 5 bases and J lost 6 bases. CDR3 amino acids: CASSRTQGQGAGEQYF. The CDR3 DNA reads as TGTGCCAGCAGCCGAACCCAGGGACAGGGGGCGGGCGAGCAGTACTTC.

This chain links TRBV28 with TRBJ2-7; D perhaps matches TRBD2 (6 bases). In germline, CDR1 is MDHEN, CDR2 SYDVKM. Trimming left V 10 bases short and J 0 bases short, with 10 bases between. The CDR3 totals 12 residues. This CDR3 is CAIGGVSYEQYF. CDR3 bases: TGTGCCATCGGCGGGGTCTCCTACGAGCAGTACTTC.